These 3 T cell receptor beta chains originate from one sample sequenced in a study of graft-versus-host responses after intestinal transplantation. The method was immunoSEQ multiplex PCR; TCRdb's version includes in-frame clones alone and lacks a portion of them. Of about 77,000 clones listed, about 90% are singletons. The sample consisted of PBMCs, taken 98 days after intestinal transplantation. Receptor source: a human patient who received an intestinal transplant, so some T cells may come from the graft donor.

The CDR3 here is CASSLESGQNEKLFF. The CDR3, as DNA: TGTGCCAGCAGCTTAGAGTCAGGACAGAATGAAAAACTGTTTTTT. The chain combines TRBV7-9 with TRBJ1-4; TRBD1 is a possible D gene (6 bases). CDR1 is SEHNR and CDR2 is FQNEAQ in the germline V gene (reference sequence). The germline V and J ends were trimmed by 1 base and 5 bases, with 11 bases remaining between them. This CDR3 has 15 amino acids. The full variable domain, its missing parts supplied by reference TRBV7-9 and TRBJ1-4, is DTGVSQNPRHKITKRGQNVTFRCDPISEHNRLYWYRQTLGQGPEFLTYFQNEAQLEKSRLLSDRFSAERPKGSFSTLEIQRTEQGDSAMYLCASSLESGQNEKLFFGSGTQLSVL.

The rearrangement joins TRBV11-1 to TRBJ2-1; the D gene is possibly TRBD1 (6 bases). The CDR3 spans 16 residues. Per the germline V gene, CDR1 is SGHAT and CDR2 is FQDESV (reference sequence). V was clipped by 0 bases and J by 3 bases, with 12 bases between them. The CDR3 nucleotides are TGTGCCAGCAGCTTAGCGCTGACAGGACACTACAATGAGCAGTTCTTC. Encoded protein: CASSLALTGHYNEQFF.

The chain employs TRBV11-2 and TRBJ1-5; D gene unclear. The V end was cut by 1 base, the J end by 1 base, with 5 bases between. Germline V lookup: CDR1 SGHAT, CDR2 FQNNGV. The CDR3 has 14 amino acids. The CDR3 here is CASSLVDSNQPQHF. The CDR3 DNA is TGTGCCAGCAGCTTAGTAGACAGCAATCAGCCCCAGCATTTT.